This TCR beta chain was captured in a study of blood T cell repertoires in COVID-19. Looking at the study overall: Whether acute or convalescent, the COVID-19 samples came from the United States, Italy and Spain.

This clone was recorded a few times. An end of the junction does not agree with germline; a read error may underlie this. Participants came from about two dozen US areas, aged about 18 to 100 years. Assay: immunoSEQ multiplex PCR; the TCRdb copy retains only in-frame clones and omits some. The sample records 190,000 or so clones, around 88% being singletons. The sequence was obtained from a woman between 25 and 40 years old who had been exposed to COVID-19. Sequences were obtained from PBMCs or T cells enriched from blood (not recorded which).

The DNA for the CDR3 is TGTGCCAGCAATTTGGGTTCCCAGGGCTCCCGTCGAAACTTC. Protein product: CASNLGSQGSRRNF. This chain connects TRBV2 to TRBJ1-2; weak D call: TRBD1 (5 bases). Germline V CDR1 and CDR2: SNHLY, FYNNEI. This CDR3 region has 14 residues. Filled out from reference TRBV2 and TRBJ1-2, the complete variable domain reads EPEVTQTPSHQVTQMGQEVILRCVPISNHLYFYWYRQILGQKVEFLVSFYNNEISEKSEIFDDQFSVERPDGSNFTLKIRSTKLEDSAMYFCASNLGSQGSRRNFGSGTRLTVV.